Shown below are 8 T cell receptor beta chains from a single sample sequenced in a study of radiotherapy plus CTLA-4 blockade in lung cancer. Using immunoSEQ multiplex PCR, the repertoire was profiled, and TCRdb retains in-frame clones only, with some absent. The table records about 98,000 clones, around 90% of them present only once. This material consisted of peripheral blood, taken from a patient treated with radiotherapy plus ipilimumab. Every receptor here comes from a human donor with non-small cell lung cancer that progressed on radiotherapy plus ipilimumab.

The genes are TRBV4-1 and TRBJ1-4; unclear D gene. This CDR3 has 19 residues. The V and J ends lost 1 base and 5 bases respectively, with 23 bases between them. Germline lookup yields CDR1 MGHRA and CDR2 YSYEKL. CDR3 DNA sequence: TGCGCCAGCAGCCAAGCGTGGGCAGGCACCTCCGAAGCGAATGAAAAACTGTTTTTT. The encoded protein is CASSQAWAGTSEANEKLFF.

The sample holds one count of this clone. The chain joins TRBV19 to TRBJ1-5, with TRBD1 as a possible D gene (5 bases). The V gene's germline CDR1 is LNHDA and CDR2 SQIVND (reference sequence). The length of the CDR3 is 16 residues. V lost 3 bases, J lost 1 base, and 13 bases lay in between. In DNA, the CDR3 is TGTGCCAGTAGTATCCCCCGGGGGATAAGCAATCAGCCCCAGCATTTT. It yields the protein CASSIPRGISNQPQHF.

V is TRBV5-1 and J is TRBJ2-1; D might be TRBD2 (5 bases). V lost 6 bases, J lost 7 bases, and 8 bases lay in between. The germline V gene has CDR1 SGHRS and CDR2 YFSETQ. The CDR3 sequence is 11 residues long. The DNA of the CDR3 is TGCGCCAGCACTCGGGGAAATGAGCAGTTCTTC. Protein: CASTRGNEQFF.

The V call is TRBV2, the J call TRBJ1-5, with a possible D match to TRBD1 (5 bases). The CDR3 has 13 amino acids. The V gene lost 5 bases and the J gene lost 2 bases, with 7 bases spanning the gap. Germline assignment: CDR1 SNHLY and CDR2 FYNNEI. The CDR3 here is CASSWGGNQPQHF. Here the CDR3 DNA reads TGTGCCAGCAGTTGGGGGGGCAATCAGCCCCAGCATTTT.

The rearrangement uses TRBV9 and TRBJ1-2; D gene ambiguous. The CDR3 has 15 residues. Germline V lookup: CDR1 SGDLS, CDR2 YYNGEE. V was shortened by 0 bases and J by 5 bases, with 14 bases between the two germline ends. This CDR3 is CASSVGGDGLYGYTF. The CDR3 bases are TGTGCCAGCAGCGTAGGTGGGGATGGTTTATATGGCTACACCTTC.

The DNA for the CDR3 is TGTGCCATCAGTGACAACCAGGGAGTTGGGGAGACCCAGTACTTC. Translated, it gives CAISDNQGVGETQYF. The chain links TRBV10-3 to TRBJ2-5; D is perhaps TRBD1 or TRBD2 (5 bases each). Germline lookup yields CDR1 ENHRY and CDR2 SYGVKD. V gave up 3 bases and J gave up 5 bases, with 16 bases separating them. This CDR3 is built from 15 residues.

The CDR3 here is CASSRVELSTEAFF. The CDR3 nucleotides are TGTGCCAGCAGCCGTGTGGAGTTGAGCACTGAAGCTTTCTTT. The chain employs TRBV6-5 and TRBJ1-1; D unclear. Trimming removed 6 bases from V and 4 bases from J, with 15 bases in between. The CDR3 sequence is 14 residues long. In germline, CDR1 is MNHEY, CDR2 SVGAGI.

V is TRBV4-1 and J is TRBJ2-3; TRBD2 is a possible D gene (5 bases). V shed 1 base and J shed 1 base, with 9 bases lying between them. The CDR3 consists of 15 residues. CDR1 is MGHRA and CDR2 is YSYEKL in the germline V gene. The CDR3 DNA follows: TGCGCCAGCAGCCAAGGTTTAGCGCGCACAGATACGCAGTATTTT. This encodes CASSQGLARTDTQYF.